This T cell receptor (beta chain) was documented in a study of cytomegalovirus exposure and HLA in healthy donors. Germline V gene data show CDR1 as SGDLS and CDR2 as YYNGEE. The CDR3 covers 15 residues. Trimming removed 4 bases from V and 0 bases from J, with 13 bases in between. The data were produced by immunoSEQ multiplex PCR, yet TCRdb's version contains in-frame clones alone and is incomplete. The sample has about 160,000 clones; 80% to 90% are singletons. The material sequenced was PBMCs. The origin of this receptor is a woman aged 18-35 years in good health and CMV-seronegative. The rearrangement uses TRBV9 and TRBJ1-2; D call uncertain. The CDR3 reads CASSPREVANYGYTF. The CDR3 DNA reads TGTGCCAGCAGCCCCCGTGAGGTAGCTAACTATGGCTACACCTTC.